The rows below give T cell receptor beta chains drawn from one sample of a study of graft-versus-host responses after intestinal transplantation. Sequenced by immunoSEQ multiplex PCR; TCRdb stores in-frame clones only, minus some. The repertoire has some 13,000 clones, over 70% of them found once; the top ten carry approximately 46%. The source material was PBMCs, sampled approximately 120 days after transplant. The receptor source for this set is a human patient who received an intestinal transplant, so some T cells may come from the graft donor. The CDR3 runs from the conserved cysteine through the conserved F or W. A D gene is named only where the DNA matches it firmly. Only some rows state a clone size, as once, few, many or a class for expanded clones.

size	D	V	J	DNA	CDR3
.	.	TRBV18	TRBJ1-1	TGTGCCAGCTCACCATCGGGGATGGCTGAAGCTTTCTTT	CASSPSGMAEAFF
.	TRBD1	TRBV5-6	TRBJ1-4	TGTGCCAGCAGCTTCCTCTCAGGGGGTGGCACAACTAATGAAAAACTGTTTTTT	CASSFLSGGGTTNEKLFF
.	TRBD1	TRBV19	TRBJ2-1	TGTGCCAGTAGTATATTGGCGGGACAGGGGGCGGGTAATGAGCAGTTCTTC	CASSILAGQGAGNEQFF
once	TRBD2	TRBV9	TRBJ2-7	TGTGCCAGCAGTCCCACGGGACTAGCACGGGAGCAGTACTTC	CASSPTGLAREQYF
.	.	TRBV6-1	TRBJ1-5	TGTGCCAGCGGTGGGAGGGACTCCCTTGCGCCCCAGCATTTT	CASGGRDSLAPQHF
.	.	TRBV19	TRBJ2-7	TGTGCCAGTAGTATCGGCCAGCACAGTGTCGAGCAGTACTTC	CASSIGQHSVEQYF
.	.	TRBV15	TRBJ2-5	TGTGCCACCAGCAGAGATTGGGGCGCTCTCCAAGAGACCCAGTACTTC	CATSRDWGALQETQYF
.	.	TRBV19	TRBJ1-1	TGTGCCAGTAGTCTTTTAGTGAACACTGAAGCTTTCTTT	CASSLLVNTEAFF
.	TRBD2	TRBV6-4	TRBJ2-3	TGTGCCAGCAGTGAAGAACTAGCGGGAGCAGATACGCAGTATTTT	CASSEELAGADTQYF
few	.	TRBV6-6	TRBJ1-6	TGTGCCAGCAGTCCCCGGGTCTATAATTCACCCCTCCACTTT	CASSPRVYNSPLHF
few	TRBD1	TRBV7-3	TRBJ1-1	TGTGCCAGCAGCTCGACAGGGAGGACTGAAGCTTTCTTT	CASSSTGRTEAFF
once	.	TRBV28	TRBJ1-3	TGTGCCAGCAGCCCAGGAGGGACTGGAAACACCATATATTTT	CASSPGGTGNTIYF
.	.	TRBV5-5	TRBJ1-1	TGTGCCAGCAGCCCACGGGGGAAGGGAGCTTTCTTT	CASSPRGKGAFF
.	TRBD2	TRBV19	TRBJ2-1	TGTGCCAGTAGTATGAGCGGGAGGGCCCCTCAGTTCTTC	CASSMSGRAPQFF
.	.	TRBV15	TRBJ1-5	TGTGCCACCAGCAGAGATCTTGTGGGAAGTCAGCCCCAGCATTTT	CATSRDLVGSQPQHF